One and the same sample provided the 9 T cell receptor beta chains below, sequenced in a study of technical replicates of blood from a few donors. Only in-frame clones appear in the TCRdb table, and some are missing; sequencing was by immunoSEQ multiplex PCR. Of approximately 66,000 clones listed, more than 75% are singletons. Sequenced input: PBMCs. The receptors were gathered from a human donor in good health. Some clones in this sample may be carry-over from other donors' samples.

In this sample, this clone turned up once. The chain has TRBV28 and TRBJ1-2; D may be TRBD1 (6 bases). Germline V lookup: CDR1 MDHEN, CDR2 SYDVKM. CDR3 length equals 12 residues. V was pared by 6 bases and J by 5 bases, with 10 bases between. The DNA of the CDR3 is TGTGCCAGCAGGCCCCAGGGGTATGGCTACACCTTC. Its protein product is CASRPQGYGYTF.

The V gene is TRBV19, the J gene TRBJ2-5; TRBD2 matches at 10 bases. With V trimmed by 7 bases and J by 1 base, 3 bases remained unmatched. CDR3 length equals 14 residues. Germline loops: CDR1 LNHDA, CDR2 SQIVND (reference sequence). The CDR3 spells CASNSGRAQETQYF. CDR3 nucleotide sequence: TGTGCCAGTAACAGCGGGAGGGCCCAAGAGACCCAGTACTTC.

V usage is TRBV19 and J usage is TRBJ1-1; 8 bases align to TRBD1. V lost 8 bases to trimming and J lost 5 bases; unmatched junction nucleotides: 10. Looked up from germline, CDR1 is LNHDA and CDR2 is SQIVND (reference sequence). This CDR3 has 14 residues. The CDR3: CASDRGGSRTEAFF. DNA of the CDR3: TGTGCCAGTGACAGGGGAGGTAGTCGGACTGAAGCTTTCTTT.

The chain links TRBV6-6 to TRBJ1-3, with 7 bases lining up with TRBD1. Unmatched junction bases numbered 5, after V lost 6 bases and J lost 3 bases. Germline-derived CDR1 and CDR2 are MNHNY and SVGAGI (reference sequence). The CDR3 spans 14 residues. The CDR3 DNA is TGTGCCAGCAGAGGGACAGAGGGTGGAAACACCATATATTTT. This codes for CASRGTEGGNTIYF.

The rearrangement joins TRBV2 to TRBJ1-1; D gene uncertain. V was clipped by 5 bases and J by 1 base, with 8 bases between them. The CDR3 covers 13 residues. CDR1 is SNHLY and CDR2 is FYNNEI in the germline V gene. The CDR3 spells CASSFKRNTEAFF. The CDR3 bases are TGTGCCAGCAGTTTCAAGCGGAACACTGAAGCTTTCTTT.

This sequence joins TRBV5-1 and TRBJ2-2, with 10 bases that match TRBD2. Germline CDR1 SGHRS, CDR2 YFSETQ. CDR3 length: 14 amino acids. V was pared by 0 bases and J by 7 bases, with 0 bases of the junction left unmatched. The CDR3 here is CASSLGLAGGELFF. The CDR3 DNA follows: TGCGCCAGCAGCTTGGGACTAGCGGGCGGGGAGCTGTTTTTT.

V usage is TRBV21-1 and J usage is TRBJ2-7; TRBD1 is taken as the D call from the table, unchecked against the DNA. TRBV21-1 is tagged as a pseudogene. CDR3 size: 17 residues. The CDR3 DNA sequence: TGTGCCAGCAGCAAAATTCTTTCGGCAGGGGGAATCGACGAGCAGTACTTC. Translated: CASSKILSAGGIDEQYF.

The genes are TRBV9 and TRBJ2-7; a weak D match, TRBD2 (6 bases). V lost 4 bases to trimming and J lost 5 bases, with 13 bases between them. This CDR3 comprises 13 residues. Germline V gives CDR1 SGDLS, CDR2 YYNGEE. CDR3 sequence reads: CASSPHGSDEQYF. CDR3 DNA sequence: TGTGCCAGCAGCCCCCACGGGAGCGACGAGCAGTACTTC.

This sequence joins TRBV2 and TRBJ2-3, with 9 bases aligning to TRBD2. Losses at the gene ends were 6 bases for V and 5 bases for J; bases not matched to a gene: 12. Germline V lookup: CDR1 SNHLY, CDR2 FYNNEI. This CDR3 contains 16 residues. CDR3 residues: CASRIDSGLAVDTQYF. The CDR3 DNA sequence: TGTGCCAGCAGGATAGACTCGGGACTAGCCGTAGATACGCAGTATTTT.